This entry describes one T cell receptor beta chain. This specimen belongs to a study of tumor-infiltrating lymphocytes in oesophageal squamous cell carcinoma. TCRdb re-called the PCR reads with MiXCR, one entry per CDR3 protein. The sample carries fewer than 15,000 distinct CDR3 sequences, under 60% recorded once. CDR3 length: 14 amino acids. The V and J ends lost 2 bases and 4 bases, in that order; junction bases with no gene match: 2. Germline CDR1 and CDR2: MNHNY and SVGAGI (reference sequence). Sequencing was carried out using blood. The chain combines TRBV6-6 with TRBJ2-5; the match to TRBD2 covers 9 bases. The clonotype was recovered from a female donor with esophageal squamous cell carcinoma. The CDR3 nucleotides read TGTGCCAGCAGTTACGGGACTAGCCTAGAGACCCAGTACTTC. Protein sequence: CASSYGTSLETQYF.